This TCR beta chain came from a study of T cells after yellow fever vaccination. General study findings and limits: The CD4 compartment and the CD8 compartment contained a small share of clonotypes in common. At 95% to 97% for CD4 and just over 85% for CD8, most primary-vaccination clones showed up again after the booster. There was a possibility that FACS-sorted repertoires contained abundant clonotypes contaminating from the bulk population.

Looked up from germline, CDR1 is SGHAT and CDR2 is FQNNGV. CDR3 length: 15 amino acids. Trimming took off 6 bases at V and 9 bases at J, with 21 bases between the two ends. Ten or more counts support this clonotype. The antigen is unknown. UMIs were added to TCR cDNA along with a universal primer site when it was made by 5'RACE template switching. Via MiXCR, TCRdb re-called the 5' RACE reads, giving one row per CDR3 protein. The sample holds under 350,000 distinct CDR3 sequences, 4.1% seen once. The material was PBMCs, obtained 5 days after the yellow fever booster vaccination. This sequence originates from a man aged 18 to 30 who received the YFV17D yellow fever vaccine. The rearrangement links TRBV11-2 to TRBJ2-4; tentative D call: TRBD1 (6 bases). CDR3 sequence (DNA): TGTGCCAGCAGTTCATCACAGGGCACTAGTGGCATTCAGTACTTC. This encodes CASSSSQGTSGIQYF.